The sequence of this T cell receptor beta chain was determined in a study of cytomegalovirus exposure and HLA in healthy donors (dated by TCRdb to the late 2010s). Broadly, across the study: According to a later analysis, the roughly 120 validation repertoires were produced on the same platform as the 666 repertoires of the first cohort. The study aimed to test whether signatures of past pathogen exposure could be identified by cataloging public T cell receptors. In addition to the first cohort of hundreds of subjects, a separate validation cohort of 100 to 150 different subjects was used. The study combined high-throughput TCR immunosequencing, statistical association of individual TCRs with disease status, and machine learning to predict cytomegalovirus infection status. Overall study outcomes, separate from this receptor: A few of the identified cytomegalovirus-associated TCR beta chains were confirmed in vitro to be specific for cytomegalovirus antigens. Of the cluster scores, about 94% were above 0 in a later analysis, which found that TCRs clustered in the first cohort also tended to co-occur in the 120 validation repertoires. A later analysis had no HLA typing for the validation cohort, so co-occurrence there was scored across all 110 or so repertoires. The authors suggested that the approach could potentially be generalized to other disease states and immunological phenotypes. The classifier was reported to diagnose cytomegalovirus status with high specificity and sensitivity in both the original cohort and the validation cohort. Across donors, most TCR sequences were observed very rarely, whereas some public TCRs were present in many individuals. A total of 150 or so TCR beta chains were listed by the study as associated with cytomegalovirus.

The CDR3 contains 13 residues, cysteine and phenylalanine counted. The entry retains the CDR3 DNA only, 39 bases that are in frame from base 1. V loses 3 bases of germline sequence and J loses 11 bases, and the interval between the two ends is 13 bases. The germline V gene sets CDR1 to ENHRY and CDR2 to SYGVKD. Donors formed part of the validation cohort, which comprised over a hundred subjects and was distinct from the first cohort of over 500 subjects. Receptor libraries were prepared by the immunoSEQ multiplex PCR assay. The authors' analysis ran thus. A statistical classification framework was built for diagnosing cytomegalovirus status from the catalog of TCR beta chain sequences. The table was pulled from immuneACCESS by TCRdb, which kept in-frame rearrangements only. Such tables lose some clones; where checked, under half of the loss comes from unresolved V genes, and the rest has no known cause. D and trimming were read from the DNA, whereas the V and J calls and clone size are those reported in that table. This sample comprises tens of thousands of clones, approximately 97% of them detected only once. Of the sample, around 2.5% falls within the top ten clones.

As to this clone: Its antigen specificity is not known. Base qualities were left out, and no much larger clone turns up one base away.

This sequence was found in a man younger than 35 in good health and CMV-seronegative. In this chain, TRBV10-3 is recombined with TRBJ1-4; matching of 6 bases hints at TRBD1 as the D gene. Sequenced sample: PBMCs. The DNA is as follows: TGTGCCATCAGTGATCAGGGGTTGGATAAACTGTTTTTT. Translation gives CAISDQGLDKLFF.